The 5 T cell receptor beta chains below come from one sample, sequenced in a study of T cell changes during pregnancy in multiple sclerosis. Measured with immunoSEQ multiplex PCR; TCRdb has only the in-frame clones, and not every one. This sample yields about 59,000 clones, of which about 94% are seen a single time; roughly 2.5% belongs to the top ten. Source: CD8+ T cells from peripheral blood mononuclear cells, taken after pregnancy. All receptors derive from a female donor with multiple sclerosis, enrolled in a pregnancy study.

This clone was recorded once. The V call is TRBV7-3, the J call TRBJ2-1; D is uncertain. CDR1 and CDR2 (germline): SGHTA, FQGTGA. The length of the CDR3 is 16 residues. V shed 1 base and J shed 0 bases, with 10 bases lying between them. The CDR3 protein is CASSLKGESSYNEQFF. Here the CDR3 DNA reads TGTGCCAGCAGCTTAAAAGGAGAAAGCTCCTACAATGAGCAGTTCTTC.

This chain uses TRBV27 with TRBJ2-7; 10 positions agree with TRBD1. Germline loops: CDR1 MNHEY, CDR2 SMNVEV (reference sequence). This CDR3 has 15 amino acids. The ends lost 5 bases at V and 5 bases at J; junction bases unmatched: 9. CDR3 DNA sequence: TGTGCCAGCAGTCCGCGGACAGGGGGAAGAGACGAGCAGTACTTC. This gives the protein CASSPRTGGRDEQYF.

V is TRBV11-2 and J is TRBJ2-3, with D uncertain. Trimming cost V 8 bases and J 4 bases, with 19 bases left between them. Germline V gene lookup returns CDR1 SGHAT and CDR2 FQNNGV. The CDR3 covers 15 residues. The DNA of the CDR3 is TGTGCCAGCCTCCCCCAGTTGGGCCCCGCAGATACGCAGTATTTT. Residues: CASLPQLGPADTQYF.

The genes are TRBV9 and TRBJ1-2, with TRBD1 as a possible D gene (5 bases). The V end was cut by 0 bases, the J end by 8 bases, with 17 bases between. The germline gives CDR1 SGDLS, CDR2 YYNGEE. CDR3 length: 15 residues. In nucleotides, the CDR3 is TGTGCCAGCAGCGTAGGAATCACAGGCAATCGGGGCTACACCTTC. It encodes CASSVGITGNRGYTF.

The chain joins TRBV6-5 to TRBJ1-2, with 8 bases lining up with TRBD1. Germline CDR1 reads MNHEY; CDR2 reads SVGAGI. This CDR3 is built from 14 residues. Trimming took 2 bases from V and 6 from J; bases not matched to a gene: 5. Here the CDR3 reads CASSYGSGGHGYTF. The CDR3 nucleotides are TGTGCCAGCAGTTACGGTTCAGGGGGCCATGGCTACACCTTC.